The T cell receptor beta chain described here comes from a study of technical replicates of blood from several donors (dated by TCRdb to between 2016 and 2019). As to this clone: Its binding antigen is unknown. No much larger clonotype is one base removed from it; base qualities were not supplied.

Library preparation was by the immunoSEQ multiplex PCR assay. TCRdb stores this immuneACCESS table with in-frame sequences only. Part of the clones is absent; in the studies checked, under half of the shortfall reflects unresolved V genes, and no reason is known for the rest. Here the sample has about 70,000 clones; roughly nine tenths occur a single time. Clones ranked in the top ten supply 0.38% of the sample. V is reduced by 1 base and J by 4 bases, leaving a spacing of 10 bases between them. CDR1 and CDR2, per the germline V gene (reference sequence), are LNHNV and YYDKDF. The CDR3 holds 14 amino acids from the cysteine to the phenylalanine. Only the CDR3 region is kept as DNA, spanning 42 bases read in frame from base 1.

This chain is built from TRBV15 and TRBJ1-1; the D gene is perhaps TRBD1, from 5 matching bases. The sequencing sample was made of T cells isolated from PBMCs. The TCR originated in a human donor in good health. The CDR3 amino acid sequence is: CATSRVGASTEAFF. The nucleotides read TGTGCCACCAGCAGAGTTGGGGCGTCCACTGAAGCTTTCTTT. With the rest looked up from the reference TRBV15 and TRBJ1-1 genes rather than sequenced, the full variable domain is DAMVIQNPRYQVTQFGKPVTLSCSQTLNHNVMYWYQQKSSQAPKLLFHYYDKDFNNEADTPDNFQSRRPNTSFCFLDIRSPGLGDTAMYLCATSRVGASTEAFFGQGTRLTVV.